Presented here are 21 T cell receptor beta chains from one specimen sequenced in a study of cytomegalovirus exposure and HLA in healthy donors (dated 2017 in TCRdb). The library was produced with the immunoSEQ multiplex PCR assay. For the multiplex PCR, a mixture combining 60 forward primers for TCR Vbeta segments and 13 reverse primers for TCR Jbeta segments was used. Drawn from immuneACCESS, this table holds only the in-frame rearrangements with V and J called that TCRdb kept. Clones are partly lost; checked studies trace under half to an unresolved V gene and leave the rest unexplained. The sample table holds under 250,000 clones, of which around 73% were seen once. The ten largest clones capture about 3.8% of the sample. Sequenced: PBMCs. These receptors were taken from a male donor in good health and CMV-seronegative.

This clone was found once. The chain employs TRBV11-3 and TRBJ2-1; possible D gene TRBD2, 5 bases. The germline V gene has CDR1 SGHNT and CDR2 YENEEA. Trimming cost V 3 bases and J 12 bases, with 15 bases left between them. CDR3 length: 13 amino acids. CDR3 loop: CASSFGGLFGQFF. CDR3 nucleotide sequence: TGTGCCAGCAGCTTCGGCGGGTTGTTCGGGCAGTTCTTC.

This chain joins TRBV2 and TRBJ1-5, with D perhaps TRBD1 (6 bases). The CDR3 loop spans 15 amino acids. Germline CDR1 and CDR2: SNHLY and FYNNEI. V shed 6 bases and J shed 0 bases, with 12 bases lying between them. The DNA for the CDR3 is TGTGCCAGCAGGAGTGGACAGACTAGCAATCAGCCCCAGCATTTT. Translation gives CASRSGQTSNQPQHF.

This clone was counted once. The chain links TRBV2 to TRBJ1-2; weak D call: TRBD1 (5 bases). The CDR3 is 11 amino acids. In germline, CDR1 is SNHLY, CDR2 FYNNEI. V gave up 6 bases and J gave up 8 bases, with 10 bases separating them. The chain's CDR3 is CASRGPLGYTF. CDR3 nucleotide sequence: TGTGCCAGCAGGGGGCCTCTGGGCTACACCTTC. The full variable domain, rest sourced from reference TRBV2 and TRBJ1-2, is EPEVTQTPSHQVTQMGQEVILRCVPISNHLYFYWYRQILGQKVEFLVSFYNNEISEKSEIFDDQFSVERPDGSNFTLKIRSTKLEDSAMYFCASRGPLGYTFGSGTRLTVV.

This clone was counted between two and nine times. The chain joins TRBV25-1 to TRBJ1-1; D not resolved. Trimming stripped 1 base from V and 5 bases from J, with 11 bases between. The germline V gene has CDR1 MGHDK and CDR2 SYGVNS. The CDR3 is 14 amino acids. The CDR3 reads CASSESAVSTEAFF. The CDR3 DNA is TGTGCCAGCAGTGAATCGGCGGTGAGTACTGAAGCTTTCTTT.

This rearrangement joins TRBV19 to TRBJ2-6; D call uncertain. Germline CDR1 reads LNHDA; CDR2 reads SQIVND (reference sequence). The CDR3 spans 15 residues. V lost 5 bases and J 3 bases, leaving 11 bases between the germline ends. The CDR3 protein is CASSPRVNGANVLTF. The CDR3 DNA sequence: TGTGCCAGTAGTCCCCGAGTAAATGGGGCCAACGTCCTGACTTTC.

This clone has just a few counts. As DNA, the CDR3 is TGCGCCAGCAGTGAAGAGGGGTTACTGGGGGGAGGCTACACCTTC. It codes for CASSEEGLLGGGYTF. The chain links TRBV10-2 to TRBJ1-2; tentatively, D is TRBD1 (5 bases). This CDR3 spans 15 amino acids. In germline, CDR1 is WSHSY, CDR2 SAAADI. Trimming stripped 3 bases from V and 8 bases from J, with 19 bases between.

V usage is TRBV7-2 and J usage is TRBJ2-1; 11 bases fit TRBD2. Germline V CDR1 and CDR2: SGHTA, FQGNSA. Germline trimming cut 3 bases from V and 10 bases from J; bases unmatched to any gene: 5. The CDR3 sequence is 14 residues long. CDR3 in amino acids: CASSFGTSGVEQFF. The CDR3 DNA reads as TGTGCCAGCAGCTTTGGGACTAGCGGCGTCGAGCAGTTCTTC.

The J gene is TRBJ2-1, the V gene TRBV5-4; D gene ambiguous. The CDR3 runs to 14 residues. Germline CDR1 is SGHNT and CDR2 is YYREEE (reference sequence). With 0 bases removed from V and 0 bases from J, the gap between germline ends came to 4 bases. In DNA, the CDR3 is TGTGCCAGCAGCTTGGAGAGCTCCTACAATGAGCAGTTCTTC. Protein product: CASSLESSYNEQFF.

The genes are TRBV27 and TRBJ2-3, with D unclear. The ends were cut back, 4 bases at V and 0 bases at J, with 17 bases in the middle. Germline lookup yields CDR1 MNHEY and CDR2 SMNVEV (reference sequence). The CDR3 runs 17 residues. Here the CDR3 DNA reads TGTGCCAGCAGTTCACTCGCCGGGTTGCGGAGCACAGATACGCAGTATTTT. Its translation: CASSSLAGLRSTDTQYF.

As for this clone: A junction end diverges from the germline sequence, so it may reflect a read error. In the same sample, other DNA sequences code for this CDR3. The chain has TRBV19 and TRBJ1-2; D perhaps matches TRBD1 (6 bases). The germline CDR1 and CDR2 sequences are LNHDA and SQIVND (reference sequence). The length of the CDR3 is 14 residues. This CDR3 reads CASNPDRRGGGYTF. For the CDR3, the DNA is TGTGCCAGTAACCCTGACAGGCGTGGAGGTGGCTATACCTTC.

This rearrangement joins TRBV10-3 to TRBJ1-1; maybe TRBD1 (5 bases). The CDR3 is 16 residues long. V lost 0 bases to trimming and J lost 4 bases, with 15 bases between them. Per germline, CDR1 ENHRY and CDR2 SYGVKD. The CDR3 DNA follows: TGTGCCATCAGTGAGTCAGTAGGGGTGGGAAGCACTGAAGCTTTCTTT. It codes for CAISESVGVGSTEAFF.

Of note for this clone: This specimen includes other DNA sequences encoding the same CDR3. V and J are TRBV9 and TRBJ2-7, with a tentative D call TRBD2 (5 bases). Germline V gene sequence: CDR1 SGDLS, CDR2 YYNGEE. Trimming stripped 2 bases from V and 4 bases from J, with 13 bases between. The CDR3 contains 14 residues. CDR3 sequence reads: CASSVGGSGYEQYF. CDR3 nucleotide sequence: TGTGCCAGCAGCGTGGGTGGGAGTGGATACGAGCAGTACTTC.

V and J are TRBV5-1 and TRBJ2-7; no reliable D call. There are 15 residues in the CDR3. Between the trimmed V and J ends, which lost 5 bases and 3 bases, there was a span of 18 bases. Germline V CDR1 and CDR2: SGHRS, YFSETQ. The CDR3 coding sequence is TGCGCCAGCAGATCCTCCGACACCGGCCTCTACGAGCAGTACTTC. The encoded protein is CASRSSDTGLYEQYF.

The gene calls are TRBV9 and TRBJ1-2; 10 bases match TRBD1. V lost 4 bases to trimming and J lost 7 bases; unmatched junction nucleotides: 10. This CDR3 has 15 residues. The V gene's germline CDR1 is SGDLS and CDR2 YYNGEE. CDR3 in DNA: TGTGCCAGCAGCAAAGGGGGACAGGGGCTTCGTGGCTACACCTTC. Translation gives CASSKGGQGLRGYTF.

V and J are TRBV6-4 and TRBJ2-3, with 8 bases identical to TRBD1. V was clipped by 6 bases and J by 5 bases; unmatched bases: 7. The CDR3 consists of 14 residues. Per germline, CDR1 MRHNA and CDR2 SNTAGT. CDR3 amino acids: CASSLGQGEDTQYF. CDR3 sequence (DNA): TGTGCCAGCAGCCTCGGACAGGGAGAAGATACGCAGTATTTT.

The J gene is TRBJ2-6, the V gene TRBV19, with no clear D. This CDR3 has 16 amino acids. V was clipped by 5 bases and J by 2 bases, with 13 bases between them. Germline CDR1 reads LNHDA; CDR2 reads SQIVND (reference sequence). The CDR3 DNA reads as TGTGCCAGTAGTGTATATCTCGAGGCTGGGGCCAACGTCCTGACTTTC. Amino acid sequence: CASSVYLEAGANVLTF.

The chain joins TRBV9 to TRBJ1-1, with D unresolved. The germline V gene has CDR1 SGDLS and CDR2 YYNGEE. Trimming cost V 1 base and J 3 bases, with 13 bases left between them. The CDR3 runs 15 residues. The CDR3 here is CASSVTAEWDTEAFF. The DNA for the CDR3 is TGTGCCAGCAGCGTAACGGCGGAGTGGGACACTGAAGCTTTCTTT.

As for this clone: Germline is not matched at one junction end, which may reflect a read error. The chain carries TRBV2 and TRBJ2-7; D gene unclear. Germline V gives CDR1 SNHLY, CDR2 FYNNEI. This CDR3 spans 12 amino acids. The CDR3 DNA reads TGTGCCAGCAGTGCTCTATCCTACGGGCAGTACTTC. It specifies CASSALSYGQYF.

The rearrangement joins TRBV7-3 to TRBJ2-1; 10 nucleotides agree with TRBD2. This CDR3 spans 21 amino acids. V lost 7 bases and J lost 4; bases outside the gene matches: 25. Germline CDR1 SGHTA, CDR2 FQGTGA. The DNA for the CDR3 is TGTGCCAGCACCCCTGTGGGTTCCGGACATCAGGGGACTAGCGTGTACAATGAGCAGTTCTTC. Protein: CASTPVGSGHQGTSVYNEQFF.

This chain joins TRBV7-2 and TRBJ2-5; 9 nucleotides line up with TRBD2. The CDR3 totals 16 residues. CDR1 is SGHTA and CDR2 is FQGNSA in the germline V gene. V gave up 3 bases and J gave up 5 bases; unmatched junction bases: 10. The CDR3 sequence: CASSLQAGGPRETQYF. CDR3 nucleotides: TGTGCCAGCAGCTTGCAGGCGGGAGGGCCGAGGGAGACCCAGTACTTC.

V usage is TRBV10-3 and J usage is TRBJ2-2; D is ambiguous. The CDR3 has 15 residues. The V gene lost 3 bases and the J gene lost 0 bases, with 8 bases spanning the gap. The V gene's germline CDR1 is ENHRY and CDR2 SYGVKD. In nucleotides, the CDR3 is TGTGCCATCAGTGATTACACTACGAACACCGGGGAGCTGTTTTTT. Residues: CAISDYTTNTGELFF.